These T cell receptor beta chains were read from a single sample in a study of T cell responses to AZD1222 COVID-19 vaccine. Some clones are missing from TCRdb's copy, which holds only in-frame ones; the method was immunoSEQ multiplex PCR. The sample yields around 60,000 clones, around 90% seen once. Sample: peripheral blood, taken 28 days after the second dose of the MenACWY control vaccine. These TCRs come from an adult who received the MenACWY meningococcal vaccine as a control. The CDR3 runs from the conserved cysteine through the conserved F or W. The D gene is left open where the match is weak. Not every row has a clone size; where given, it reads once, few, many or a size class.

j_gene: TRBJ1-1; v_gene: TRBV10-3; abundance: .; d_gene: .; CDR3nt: TGTGCCATCGCGGGGGACATGAACACTGAAGCTTTCTTT; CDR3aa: CAIAGDMNTEAFF
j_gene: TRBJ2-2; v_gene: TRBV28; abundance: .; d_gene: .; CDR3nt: TGTGCCAGCAGTAGGAGCGGTAGCACCGGGGAGCTGTTTTTT; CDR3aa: CASSRSGSTGELFF
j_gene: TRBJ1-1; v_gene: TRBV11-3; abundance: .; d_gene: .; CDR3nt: TGTGCCAGCAGCTTAGGCGGGAACACTGAAGCTTTCTTT; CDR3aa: CASSLGGNTEAFF
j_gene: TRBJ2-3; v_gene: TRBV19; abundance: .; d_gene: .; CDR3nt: TGTGCCAGTAGTATACCTCCGGGGGATACGCAGTATTTT; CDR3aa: CASSIPPGDTQYF
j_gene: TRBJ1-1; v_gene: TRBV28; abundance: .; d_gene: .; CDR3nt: TGTGCCAGCAGTTCTACGAGGCCTGAAGCTTTCTTT; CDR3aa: CASSSTRPEAFF
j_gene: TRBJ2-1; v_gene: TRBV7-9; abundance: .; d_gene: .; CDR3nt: TGTGCCAGCAGCCCCGGGAGCGGTAACAATGAGCAGTTCTTC; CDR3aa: CASSPGSGNNEQFF
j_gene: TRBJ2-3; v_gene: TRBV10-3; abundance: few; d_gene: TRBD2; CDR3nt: TGTGCCATCAGTGCCGGGACTAGTCGGGCAGATACGCAGTATTTT; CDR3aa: CAISAGTSRADTQYF
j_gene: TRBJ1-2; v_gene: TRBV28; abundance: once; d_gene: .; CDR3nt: TGTGCCAGCAGTCCGCGGGGGTTTGGCTACACCTTC; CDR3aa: CASSPRGFGYTF
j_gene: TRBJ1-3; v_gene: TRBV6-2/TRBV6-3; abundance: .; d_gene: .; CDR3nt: TGTGCCAGCAGCCCTACACGGGGTATGATAGGAAACACCATATATTTT; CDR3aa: CASSPTRGMIGNTIYF
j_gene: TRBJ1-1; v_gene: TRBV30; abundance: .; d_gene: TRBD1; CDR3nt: TGTGCCTGGAGATCCGGGACAGCTAACACTGAAGCTTTCTTT; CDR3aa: CAWRSGTANTEAFF
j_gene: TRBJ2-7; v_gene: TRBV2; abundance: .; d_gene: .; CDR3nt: TGTGCCAGTTCGTCGGACTACGAGCAGTACTTC; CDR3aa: CASSSDYEQYF
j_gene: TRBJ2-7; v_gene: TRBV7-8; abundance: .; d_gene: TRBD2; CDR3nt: TGTGCCAGCAGCCGCATGGGGACTAGCGCCTACGAGCAGTACTTC; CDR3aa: CASSRMGTSAYEQYF
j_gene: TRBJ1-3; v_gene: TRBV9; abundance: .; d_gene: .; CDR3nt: TGTGCCAGCAGCGTGGGACCCGGATCTGGAAACACCATATATTTT; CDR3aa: CASSVGPGSGNTIYF
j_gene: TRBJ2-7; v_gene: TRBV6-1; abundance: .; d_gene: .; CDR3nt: TGTGCCAGCAGTGAAGTCCCTCGAGTCCGTCAACTCTACGAGCAGTACTTC; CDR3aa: CASSEVPRVRQLYEQYF
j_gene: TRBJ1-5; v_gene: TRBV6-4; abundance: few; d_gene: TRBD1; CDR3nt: TGTGCCACCCCCGGCGGGGACAGGGGTACCAATCAGCCCCAGCATTTT; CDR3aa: CATPGGDRGTNQPQHF
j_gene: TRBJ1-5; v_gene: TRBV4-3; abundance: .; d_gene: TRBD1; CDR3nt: TGCGCCAGCAGCCGGACTACAGGGGGCAATCAGCCCCAGCATTTT; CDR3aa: CASSRTTGGNQPQHF
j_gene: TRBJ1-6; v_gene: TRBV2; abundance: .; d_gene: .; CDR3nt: TGTGCCAGCAGTGAATTAGTCAGGGGTTCACCCCTCCACTTT; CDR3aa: CASSELVRGSPLHF
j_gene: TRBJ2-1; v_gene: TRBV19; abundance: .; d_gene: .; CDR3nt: TGTGCCAGTAGTACAGACCCCCCGGTCTCCTACAATGAGCAGTTCTTC; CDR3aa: CASSTDPPVSYNEQFF
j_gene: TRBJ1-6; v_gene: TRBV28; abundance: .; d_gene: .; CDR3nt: TGTGCCAGCAGGGGTAACAATAATTCACCCCTCCACTTT; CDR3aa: CASRGNNNSPLHF
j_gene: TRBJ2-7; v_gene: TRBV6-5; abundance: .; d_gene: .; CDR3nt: TGTGCCAGCGCAGCGGAGGGCGGAGGAAACTACGAGCAGTACTTC; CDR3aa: CASAAEGGGNYEQYF
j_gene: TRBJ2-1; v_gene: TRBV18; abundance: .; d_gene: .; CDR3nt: TGTGCCAGCTCACCAATCCCCGGGAGTAATGAGCAGTTCTTC; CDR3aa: CASSPIPGSNEQFF
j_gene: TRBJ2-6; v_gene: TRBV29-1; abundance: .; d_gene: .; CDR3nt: TGCAGCGTTAGCAGCTCTGGGGCCAACGTCCTGACTTTC; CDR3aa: CSVSSSGANVLTF
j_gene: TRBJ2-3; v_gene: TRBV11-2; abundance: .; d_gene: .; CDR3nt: TGTGCCAGCAGCTCCGGGCCCATAGGAGATACGCAGTATTTT; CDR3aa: CASSSGPIGDTQYF
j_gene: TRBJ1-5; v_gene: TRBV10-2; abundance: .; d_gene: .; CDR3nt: TGCGCCAGCAGTGAATGGAAGGGCGACAATCAGCCCCAGCATTTT; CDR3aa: CASSEWKGDNQPQHF
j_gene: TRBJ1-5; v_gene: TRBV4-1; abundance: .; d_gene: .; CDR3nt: TGCGCCAGCAGCCAAGATAATGCAGGCCCCCAGCATTTT; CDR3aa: CASSQDNAGPQHF
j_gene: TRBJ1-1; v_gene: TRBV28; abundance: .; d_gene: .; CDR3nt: TGTGCCAGTGAAGCGGGCACCCATGCTTTCTTT; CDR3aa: CASEAGTHAFF
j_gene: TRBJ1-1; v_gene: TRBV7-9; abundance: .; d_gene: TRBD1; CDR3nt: TGTGCCAGCAGCCTCAGACAGGGCGAGGACACTGAAGCTTTCTTT; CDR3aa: CASSLRQGEDTEAFF
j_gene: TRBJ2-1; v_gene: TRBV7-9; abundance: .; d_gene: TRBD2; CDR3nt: TGTGCCAGCAGGCGACTAGCGTCAAGCTCCTACAATGAGCAGTTCTTC; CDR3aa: CASRRLASSSYNEQFF
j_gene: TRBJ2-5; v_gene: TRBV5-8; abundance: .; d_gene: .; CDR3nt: TGTGCCAGCAGCTTGGGTGGTGTCGCGGACCAAGAGACCCAGTACTTC; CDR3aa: CASSLGGVADQETQYF
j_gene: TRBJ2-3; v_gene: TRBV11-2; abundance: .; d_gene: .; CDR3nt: TGTGCCAGCAGTACGCCCGTAACAGGGTGGTCCCCCACAGATACGCAGTATTTT; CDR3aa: CASSTPVTGWSPTDTQYF
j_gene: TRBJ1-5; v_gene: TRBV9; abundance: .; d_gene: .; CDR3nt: TGTGCCAGCAGCGTGGGGTCAGGCCGGGGAGATCAGCCCCAGCATTTT; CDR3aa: CASSVGSGRGDQPQHF